These 5 T cell receptor beta chains were all obtained from the same sample, sequenced in a study of CD8+ T cells in alopecia areata. The authors extracted RNA and reverse transcribed it into cDNA as the sequencing template. Method: immunoSEQ multiplex PCR; TCRdb's copy keeps in-frame clones and lacks some. The sample gives about 270,000 clones, none seen only once, and the top ten clones hold 1.2%. Using CD4, CD8alpha, NKG2D, NKG2ACE and other markers, pooled cutaneous lymph node cells were sorted. The source material was CD4+ T cells sorted from a lymph node. Receptors originate from a C3H/HeJ mouse with alopecia areata. Strain haplotype at MHC: H2-k.

Concerning this clone itself: Mouse gene names and germline throughout. The read ends 4 residues before the CDR3 terminus; that terminus is restored from the germline J gene. The V and J genes are TRBV29 and TRBJ2-2; the match to TRBD1 covers 7 bases. The CDR3 is made up of 15 amino acids. Per the germline V gene, CDR1 is MSHET and CDR2 is SYDVDS. J was trimmed by 0 bases and V by 3 bases; bases with no gene match: 1. The CDR3 here is CASSFTGANTGQLYF. Incomplete CDR3 DNA: TGTGCTAGCAGTTTCACAGGGGCAAACACCGGG.

This clone was seen only a few times. Gene names and germline match the mouse. The CDR3 extends 3 residues past the end of the read, so its final part is completed from the germline J gene. The gene calls are TRBV19 and TRBJ1-6; 7 bases are a match to TRBD1. TRBJ1-6 is an ORF, and what it does is uncertain. The CDR3 is 14 amino acids. Losses at the gene ends were 5 bases for V and 2 bases for J; bases not matched to a gene: 1. Germline V gene lookup returns CDR1 FNHDT and CDR2 SITEND (reference sequence). CDR3 bases read: TGTGCCAGCAGAACAGGGGCCTATAATTCGCCC. It translates to CASRTGAYNSP. The CDR3 in its entirety is CASRTGAYNSPLYF.

In this sample, this clone turned up a few times. Gene and germline names: mouse. The read comes to an end 4 residues before the CDR3 does, leaving the germline J gene to fill in the end. The rearrangement links TRBV13-1 to TRBJ1-2, with 10 bases fitting TRBD1. This CDR3 contains 13 residues. Looked up from germline, CDR1 is NSHNY and CDR2 is SYGAGN. The CDR3 protein is CASSGGQGTDYTF. CDR3 DNA (partial): TGTGCCAGCAGTGGGGGACAGGGGACC.

Worth noting for this clone: Genes and germline are mouse. The CDR3 goes on 4 residues after the read ends, and that part is filled in from the germline J gene. The chain uses TRBV13-1 and TRBJ1-1, with D tentatively TRBD1 (5 bases). The V gene's germline CDR1 is NSHNY and CDR2 SYGAGN. There are 11 residues in the CDR3. The covered CDR3 bases are TGTGCCAGCAGTGCCGACAGA. Its protein product is CASSADR. The CDR3 in full is CASSADREVFF.

There are a few counts of this clone. Gene names and germline refer to mouse. The read falls 4 residues short of the CDR3 end, and the missing part is taken from the germline J gene. The rearrangement uses TRBV13-2 and TRBJ2-7; D is possibly TRBD1 (6 bases). The CDR3 has 14 amino acids. Trimming took 0 bases from V and 2 from J, leaving 9 bases between them. Germline V gene sequence: CDR1 NNHNN, CDR2 SYGAGS (reference sequence). Incomplete CDR3 DNA: TGTGCCAGCGGTGATGTGGACAGAACCTAT. Protein: CASGDVDRTY. From start to end, the CDR3 is CASGDVDRTYEQYF.